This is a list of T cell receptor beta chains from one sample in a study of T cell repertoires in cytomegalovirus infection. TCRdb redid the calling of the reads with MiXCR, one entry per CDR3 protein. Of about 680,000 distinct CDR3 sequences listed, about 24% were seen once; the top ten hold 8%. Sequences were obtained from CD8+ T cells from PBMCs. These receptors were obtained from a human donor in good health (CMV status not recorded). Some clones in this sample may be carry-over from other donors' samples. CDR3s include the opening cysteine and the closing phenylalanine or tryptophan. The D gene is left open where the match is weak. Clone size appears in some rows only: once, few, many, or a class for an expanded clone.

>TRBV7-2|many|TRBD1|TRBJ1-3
CASSPYRGLSGNTIYF
TGTGCCAGCAGCCCGTACAGGGGGCTCTCTGGAAACACCATATATTTT
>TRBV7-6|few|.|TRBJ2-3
CASSLGGGLGDTQYF
TGTGCCAGCAGCTTGGGGGGGGGGCTGGGAGATACGCAGTATTTT
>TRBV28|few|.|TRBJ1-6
CASRRSNSPLHF
TGTGCCAGCCGAAGGTCGAATTCACCCCTCCACTTT
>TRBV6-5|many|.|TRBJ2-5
CASSSDDSQETQYF
TGTGCCAGCAGTTCCGACGACTCACAAGAGACCCAGTACTTC
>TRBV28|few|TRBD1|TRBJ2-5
CASSESQPGQGFETQYF
TGTGCCAGCAGTGAATCCCAACCGGGACAGGGTTTCGAGACCCAGTACTTC
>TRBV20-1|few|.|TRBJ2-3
CSARSGLHDTQYF
TGCAGTGCTAGGTCGGGACTGCATGATACGCAGTATTTT
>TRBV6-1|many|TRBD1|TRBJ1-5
CASSKHPRDSNNQPQHF
TGTGCCAGCAGTAAACACCCCCGGGACAGTAACAATCAGCCCCAGCATTTT
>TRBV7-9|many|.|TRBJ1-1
CASSPPGNTEAFF
TGTGCCAGCAGTCCCCCCGGGAACACTGAAGCTTTCTTT
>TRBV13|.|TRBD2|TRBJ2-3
CASSEGLGPDTQYF
TGTGCCAGCAGCGAGGGACTAGGGCCAGATACGCAGTATTTT
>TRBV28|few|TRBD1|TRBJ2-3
CASSEDRGRSDTQYF
TGTGCCAGCAGTGAAGACAGGGGGCGATCAGATACGCAGTATTTT
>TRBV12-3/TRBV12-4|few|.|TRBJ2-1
CASGVSGEQFF
TGTGCCAGCGGCGTCTCTGGTGAGCAGTTCTTC
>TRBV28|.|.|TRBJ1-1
CASSLLSKGNTEAFF
TGTGCCAGCAGTTTACTGTCAAAGGGCAACACTGAAGCTTTCTTT
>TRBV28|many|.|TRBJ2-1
CASSILGRTGYNEQFF
TGTGCCAGCAGTATCCTCGGGAGAACGGGGTACAATGAGCAGTTCTTC
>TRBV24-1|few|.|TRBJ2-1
CATSDYRGTSYNEQFF
TGTGCCACCAGTGATTATCGGGGGACCTCCTACAATGAGCAGTTCTTC
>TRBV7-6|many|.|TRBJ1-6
CASRLGGGPNSPLHF
TGTGCCAGCAGATTAGGGGGGGGACCCAATTCACCCCTCCACTTT
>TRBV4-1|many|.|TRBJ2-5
CASSQMNRRGGLSGETQYF
TGCGCCAGCAGCCAAATGAACCGGCGAGGGGGTTTGAGTGGAGAGACCCAGTACTTC
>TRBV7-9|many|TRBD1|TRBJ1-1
CASSLPEQGSNTEAFF
TGTGCCAGCAGCTTACCAGAACAGGGGTCGAACACTGAAGCTTTCTTT
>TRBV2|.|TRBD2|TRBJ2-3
CASSEGIRGRLAGGKDTQYF
TGTGCCAGCAGTGAAGGAATTCGGGGTAGACTAGCGGGGGGGAAAGATACGCAGTATTTT
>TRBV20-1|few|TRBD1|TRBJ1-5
CSAIDREWGNQPQHF
TGCAGTGCGATCGACAGGGAATGGGGCAATCAGCCCCAGCATTTT
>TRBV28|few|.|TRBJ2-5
CASSLLDSLQETQYF
TGTGCCAGCAGTTTACTGGATTCTTTACAAGAGACCCAGTACTTC
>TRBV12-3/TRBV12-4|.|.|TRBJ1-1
CASSPGGGTETFF
TGTGCCAGCAGTCCCGGGGGGGGGACTGAAACTTTCTTT
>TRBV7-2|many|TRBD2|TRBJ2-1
CASSFWTSGDNEQFF
TGTGCCAGCAGCTTCTGGACTAGCGGGGACAATGAGCAGTTCTTC
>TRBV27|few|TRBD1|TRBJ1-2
CASTPGQSNYGYTF
TGTGCCAGCACACCGGGACAGAGCAACTATGGCTACACCTTC
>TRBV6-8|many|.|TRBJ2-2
CASSSDRTFANTGELFF
TGTGCCAGCAGTTCCGACAGGACGTTCGCGAACACCGGGGAGCTGTTTTTT
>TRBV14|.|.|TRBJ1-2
CASSQDSRPVDGYTF
TGTGCCAGCAGCCAAGATAGTAGGCCAGTCGATGGCTACACCTTC
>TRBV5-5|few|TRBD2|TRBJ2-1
CASSSSGGSSSYNEQFF
TGTGCCAGCAGCTCTAGCGGGGGGTCCAGCTCCTACAATGAGCAGTTCTTC
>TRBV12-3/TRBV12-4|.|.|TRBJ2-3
CASSFGGRHTDTQYF
TGTGCCAGCAGTTTTGGAGGGAGGCACACAGATACGCAGTATTTT
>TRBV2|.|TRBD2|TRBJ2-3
CASSEERLAGDTDTQYF
TGTGCCAGCAGTGAAGAGCGGCTAGCGGGGGACACAGATACGCAGTATTTT
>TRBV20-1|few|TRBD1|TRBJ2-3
CSATDREDTQYF
TGCAGTGCCACCGACAGGGAAGATACGCAGTATTTT
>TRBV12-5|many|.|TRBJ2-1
CASGTSGKNNEQFF
TGTGCTAGTGGTACCTCCGGGAAAAACAATGAGCAGTTCTTC
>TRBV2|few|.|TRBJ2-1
CASSPDSLSYNEQFF
TGTGCCAGCAGTCCCGACAGTCTCTCCTACAATGAGCAGTTCTTC
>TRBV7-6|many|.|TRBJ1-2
CASGGVGYGYTF
TGTGCCAGCGGAGGGGTAGGCTATGGCTACACCTTC
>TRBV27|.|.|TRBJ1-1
CASSFVPDTNTEAFF
TGTGCCAGCAGTTTTGTTCCGGACACCAACACTGAAGCTTTCTTT
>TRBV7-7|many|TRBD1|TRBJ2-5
CASSLGTGGVETQYF
TGTGCTAGCAGCTTAGGAACAGGGGGCGTGGAGACCCAGTACTTC
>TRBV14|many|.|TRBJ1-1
CASSQDWGWTVNTEAFF
TGTGCCAGCAGCCAAGACTGGGGATGGACGGTGAACACTGAAGCTTTCTTT
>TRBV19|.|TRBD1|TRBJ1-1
CASSPGTGWTEAFF
TGTGCCAGTAGTCCCGGGACAGGGTGGACTGAAGCTTTCTTT
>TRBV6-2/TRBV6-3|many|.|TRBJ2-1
CASSSLQGGSYNEQFF
TGTGCCAGCAGCTCCCTACAGGGAGGGTCCTACAATGAGCAGTTCTTC
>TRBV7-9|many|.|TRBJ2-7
CASSLPQQGRYEQYF
TGTGCCAGCAGCTTACCGCAACAGGGTCGATACGAGCAGTACTTC
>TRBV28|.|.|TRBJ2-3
CASSPRGWGTDTQYF
TGTGCCAGCAGTCCCCGGGGGTGGGGCACAGATACGCAGTATTTT
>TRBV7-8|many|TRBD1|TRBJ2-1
CASSQDRISYNEQFF
TGTGCCAGCAGCCAGGACAGGATCTCCTACAATGAGCAGTTCTTC
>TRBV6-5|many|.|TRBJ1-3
CASRNGGHGNTIYF
TGTGCCAGCAGGAACGGGGGGCATGGAAACACCATATATTTT
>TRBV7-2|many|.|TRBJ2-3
CASSLAGALDTQYF
TGTGCCAGCAGCTTAGCGGGGGCTCTGGATACGCAGTATTTT
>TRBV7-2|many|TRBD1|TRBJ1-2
CASSLEGTGGYGYTF
TGTGCCAGCAGCTTAGAAGGAACAGGGGGCTATGGCTACACCTTC
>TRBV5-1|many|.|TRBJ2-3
CASSPFFLRIDTQYF
TGCGCCAGCAGCCCCTTCTTTTTGCGGATAGATACGCAGTATTTT
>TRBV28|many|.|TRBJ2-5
CASSLTLRETQYF
TGTGCCAGCAGCTTAACGTTGCGGGAGACCCAGTACTTC
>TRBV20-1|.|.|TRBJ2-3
CSAPKGSAGISTDTQYF
TGCAGTGCTCCAAAGGGGTCTGCGGGGATTAGCACAGATACGCAGTATTTT
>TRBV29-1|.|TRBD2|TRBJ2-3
CSVEERGARPDTQYF
TGCAGCGTTGAAGAGCGGGGGGCCCGCCCAGATACGCAGTATTTT
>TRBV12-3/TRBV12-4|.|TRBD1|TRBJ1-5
CASSLDRGKQPQHF
TGTGCCAGCAGTTTGGACAGGGGAAAACAGCCCCAGCATTTT
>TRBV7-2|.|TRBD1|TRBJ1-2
CASSTPRDRVNYGYTF
TGTGCCAGCAGCACCCCCCGGGACAGGGTAAACTATGGCTACACCTTC
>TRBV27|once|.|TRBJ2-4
CASSPGGFENIQYF
TGTGCCAGCAGTCCTGGAGGGTTCGAAAACATTCAGTACTTC
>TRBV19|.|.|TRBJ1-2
CARSQEGVEGYTF
TGTGCCAGGTCCCAAGAGGGAGTGGAGGGCTACACCTTC
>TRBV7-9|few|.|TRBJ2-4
CASGGGAKNIQYF
TGTGCCAGCGGAGGGGGAGCCAAAAACATTCAGTACTTC
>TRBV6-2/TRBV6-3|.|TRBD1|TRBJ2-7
CASRAPGQIFYEQYF
TGTGCCAGCAGAGCTCCGGGACAGATTTTCTACGAGCAGTACTTC
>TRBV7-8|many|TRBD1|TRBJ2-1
CASSSTGQGSYNEQFF
TGTGCCAGCAGCTCCACGGGACAGGGGTCCTACAATGAGCAGTTCTTC
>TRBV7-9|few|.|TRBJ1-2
CASSWPPGPSGEGYTF
TGTGCCAGCAGCTGGCCTCCGGGGCCTAGCGGGGAGGGCTACACCTTC
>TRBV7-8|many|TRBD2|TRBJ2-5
CASSLATSGELQETQYF
TGTGCCAGCAGCTTAGCGACTAGCGGGGAGCTCCAAGAGACCCAGTACTTC
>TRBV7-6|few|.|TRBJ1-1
CASSSGGLMNTEAFF
TGTGCCAGCAGCTCAGGTGGCCTCATGAACACTGAAGCTTTCTTT
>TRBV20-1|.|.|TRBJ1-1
CSAREALTATEAFF
TGCAGTGCTAGAGAAGCCTTGACGGCCACTGAAGCTTTCTTT
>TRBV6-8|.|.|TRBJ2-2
CASSFSMTNTGELFF
TGTGCCAGCAGTTTTAGTATGACGAACACCGGGGAGCTGTTTTTT
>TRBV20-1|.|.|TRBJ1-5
CSAGQYSNQPQHF
TGCAGTGCCGGACAGTATAGCAATCAGCCCCAGCATTTT